This T cell receptor beta chain appears in the sequencing data of a study of T cells after yellow fever vaccination. This clonotype was recorded many times. This CDR3 contains 15 residues. Trimming cost V 2 bases and J 4 bases; bases outside gene matches: 7. Germline V lookup: CDR1 DFQATT, CDR2 SNEGSKA (reference sequence). They built TCR cDNA with 5'RACE template switching, a step that put in a universal primer site and UMIs. TCRdb reprocessed the 5' RACE reads with MiXCR, giving one entry per CDR3 protein. Of approximately 600,000 distinct CDR3 sequences listed, 9% to 15% are singletons. This receptor was taken from a man in his thirties or forties who received the YFV17D yellow fever vaccine. Sequenced material: PBMCs, taken on the day of the yellow fever booster vaccination. V gene TRBV20-1 combines with J gene TRBJ2-2; 7 bases are shared with TRBD1. DNA for the CDR3: TGCAGTGCTAGAAAAGGGGGCGGCGGCACCGGGGAGCTGTTTTTT. Translating gives CSARKGGGGTGELFF.